This T cell receptor beta chain appears in the sequencing data of a study of T-cell memory formation after mild COVID-19. One entry per CDR3 protein results from TCRdb running MiXCR on the 5' RACE reads. This sample has about 560,000 distinct CDR3 sequences, with about 18% found just once. CDR3 length equals 15 residues. Trimming removed 6 bases from V and 2 bases from J; junction bases left unmatched: 5. Sequencing was done on a sample of PBMCs or a T cell subset sorted from them (not recorded which). The receptor was derived from an adult woman who had mild COVID-19 (a few samples of this study predate the infection). Cell type and time point are not known. The chain joins TRBV12-3 or TRBV12-4 to TRBJ2-3; TRBD2 matches at 10 bases. The CDR3 loop reads CASRPTSGVTDTQYF. The CDR3 region has the DNA TGTGCCAGCAGGCCAACTAGCGGGGTCACAGATACGCAGTATTTT.